Following are 26 T cell receptor beta chains from one sample sequenced in a study of T cell repertoires in cytomegalovirus infection. Via MiXCR, TCRdb re-called the reads, giving one row per CDR3 protein. The sample lists more than 500,000 distinct CDR3 sequences; approximately 16% were seen once. Input material: CD8+ T cells from PBMCs. These receptors came from a human donor in good health (CMV status not recorded). Some clones in this sample may be carry-over from other donors' samples.

This clonotype occurred many times. The chain uses TRBV2 and TRBJ1-2; D is ambiguous. V was cut by 0 bases and J by 0 bases, with 8 bases left in between. CDR1 is SNHLY and CDR2 is FYNNEI in the germline V gene. This CDR3 has 15 residues. The CDR3 loop reads CASSEALESNYGYTF. DNA for the CDR3: TGTGCCAGCAGTGAAGCGCTGGAATCTAACTATGGCTACACCTTC.

This clonotype was recorded a few times. This rearrangement joins TRBV6-1 to TRBJ2-5; TRBD1 matches 9 bases. The CDR3 totals 13 residues. Germline CDR1 and CDR2: MNHNS and SASEGT. The CDR3 protein is CVTRDRERETQYF. The CDR3 DNA reads TGTGTAACCCGGGACAGGGAAAGGGAGACCCAGTACTTC.

This clonotype has just one count. CDR3 residues: CASSQAGTAYNEQFF. DNA for the CDR3: TGCGCCAGCAGCCAAGCCGGGACAGCCTACAATGAGCAGTTCTTC. The chain carries TRBV4-1 and TRBJ2-1; 7 nucleotides match TRBD1. The CDR3 runs 15 residues. Germline CDR1 MGHRA, CDR2 YSYEKL. V dropped 1 base and J dropped 2; count of bases not matched to a gene: 2.

This clonotype was counted a few times. V and J are TRBV5-1 and TRBJ2-1, with 8 bases lining up with TRBD2. The ends lost 9 bases at V and 6 bases at J; junction bases unmatched: 5. Germline CDR1 SGHRS, CDR2 YFSETQ. The CDR3 extends over 12 amino acids. As DNA, the CDR3 is TGCGCCACCGCCAGCGGGGGCAATGAGCAGTTCTTC. This gives the protein CATASGGNEQFF.

The CDR3 DNA reads TGTGCCAGTAGTGTCTCCGGGACAGGGACCGCAACTAATGAAAAACTGTTTTTT. It encodes CASSVSGTGTATNEKLFF. The chain couples TRBV19 to TRBJ1-4; 9 nucleotides align to TRBD1. V was clipped by 5 bases and J by 0 bases; unmatched bases: 10. Germline V lookup: CDR1 LNHDA, CDR2 SQIVND (reference sequence). This CDR3 has 18 residues.

At least ten counts were recorded for this clonotype. This chain joins TRBV12-3 or TRBV12-4 and TRBJ2-7, with D possibly being TRBD1 (5 bases). This CDR3 has 13 amino acids. V was trimmed by 5 bases and J by 5 bases, leaving 13 bases between them. The chain's CDR3 is CASSLRQNDEQYF. As DNA, the CDR3 is TGTGCCAGCAGTCTCCGACAGAACGACGAGCAGTACTTC.

This chain links TRBV6-1 with TRBJ1-5; D gene ambiguous. The ends were cut back, 5 bases at V and 4 bases at J, with 9 bases in the middle. CDR1 is MNHNS and CDR2 is SASEGT in the germline V gene. This CDR3 is 13 amino acids long. The CDR3 DNA reads as TGTGCCAGCAGTTGGGATTGGAATCAGCCCCAGCATTTT. It encodes CASSWDWNQPQHF.

This clonotype was counted ten times or more. The chain joins TRBV7-8 to TRBJ2-1; no reliable D call. The CDR3 length is 15 residues. Trimming stripped 3 bases from V and 5 bases from J, with 14 bases between. In germline, CDR1 is SGHVS, CDR2 FQNEAQ. The CDR3 DNA sequence: TGTGCCAGCAGCTTCATCCTTGAGCCCGACAATGAGCAGTTCTTC. It yields the protein CASSFILEPDNEQFF.

This clonotype was counted ten times or more. This sequence joins TRBV7-2 and TRBJ2-3, with 10 bases fitting TRBD2. With V trimmed by 2 bases and J by 2 bases, 19 bases remained unmatched. This CDR3 contains 21 residues. Germline values: CDR1 SGHTA, CDR2 FQGNSA. CDR3 sequence reads: CASSLSFVPSGGPSTTDTQYF. CDR3 coding DNA: TGTGCCAGCAGCTTATCATTTGTGCCTAGCGGGGGCCCCTCGACCACAGATACGCAGTATTTT.

The V and J genes are TRBV9 and TRBJ2-1, with 10 bases identical to TRBD2. V was pared by 3 bases and J by 6 bases, with 9 bases of the junction left unmatched. This CDR3 region has 16 residues. CDR1 and CDR2 from the germline V gene are SGDLS and YYNGEE. CDR3 protein: CASSGIAGGVPNEQFF. DNA for the CDR3: TGTGCCAGCAGCGGGATAGCGGGGGGCGTTCCCAATGAGCAGTTCTTC.

The V and J genes are TRBV29-1 and TRBJ1-2; no clear D gene. This CDR3 has 11 amino acids. V was cut by 0 bases and J by 7 bases, with 6 bases left in between. Germline V gene sequence: CDR1 SQVTM, CDR2 ANQGSEA. DNA for the CDR3: TGCAGCGTTGAAGAGTTCTCTGGCTACACCTTC. Amino acid sequence: CSVEEFSGYTF.

As DNA, the CDR3 is TGCGCCAGCAGCGCAGGGACACCCGCCTATAATTCACCCCTCCACTTT. It encodes CASSAGTPAYNSPLHF. V usage is TRBV5-1 and J usage is TRBJ1-6; a possible D gene is TRBD1 (6 bases). The CDR3 is made up of 16 amino acids. Germline assignment: CDR1 SGHRS and CDR2 YFSETQ. Between the trimmed V and J ends, which lost 4 bases and 2 bases, there was a span of 13 bases.

This clonotype was seen more than once but under ten times. The chain joins TRBV11-2 to TRBJ2-1; 9 nucleotides line up with TRBD2. Germline V lookup: CDR1 SGHAT, CDR2 FQNNGV. This CDR3 is 16 amino acids long. V lost 0 bases and J lost 4; bases outside the gene matches: 4. The CDR3 DNA follows: TGTGCCAGCAGCTTAGATAGCGGGAGACTTTACAATGAGCAGTTCTTC. Its translation: CASSLDSGRLYNEQFF.

This clonotype has a handful of counts. V gene TRBV27 combines with J gene TRBJ2-7, with 7 bases identical to TRBD1. The germline V gene has CDR1 MNHEY and CDR2 SMNVEV (reference sequence). V lost 2 bases, J lost 4 bases, and 5 bases stayed unmatched. This CDR3 comprises 14 residues. The CDR3 loop reads CASSLRGLRYEQYF. The CDR3 DNA is TGTGCCAGCAGTTTAAGGGGGCTACGTTACGAGCAGTACTTC.

Remarks on this clonotype: This may stem from a read error, because a much larger clone lies one nucleotide away. The chain has TRBV7-9 and TRBJ2-3, with D maybe TRBD1 (5 bases). Germline lookup yields CDR1 SEHNR and CDR2 FQNEAQ (reference sequence). This CDR3 has 15 amino acids. CDR3 residues: CASTLETDPTDTQYF. CDR3 nucleotides: TGTGCCAGCACCTTAGAGACAGACCCGACAGATACGCAGTATTTT.

With regard to this clonotype: This may come from a read error, since a much larger clone is one base off. The CDR3 end shows no conserved phenylalanine or tryptophan, and so a read error is likely. The chain combines TRBV27 with TRBJ2-4, with D perhaps assigned TRBD1 or TRBD2 (5 bases each). CDR3 length equals 15 residues. V was clipped by 5 bases and J by 7 bases, with 18 bases between them. Looked up from germline, CDR1 is MNHEY and CDR2 is SMNVEV (reference sequence). CDR3 sequence (DNA): TGTGCCAGCAGTCTTGGCTCCGGGTGGGACAACATTCAGTACTTA. Translation: CASSLGSGWDNIQYL.

Concerning this clonotype: This CDR3 is missing its conserved last phenylalanine or tryptophan, likely due to a read error. The chain joins TRBV28 to TRBJ1-5; 8 positions agree with TRBD1. CDR1 MDHEN and CDR2 SYDVKM come from the germline V gene. The ends lost 3 bases at V and 0 bases at J; junction bases unmatched: 10. The CDR3 extends over 18 amino acids. The CDR3 is CASSFGQGVMYSNQPQHL. CDR3 DNA: TGTGCCAGCAGTTTCGGACAGGGTGTCATGTATAGCAATCAGCCCCAGCATTTA.

This clonotype was counted many times. The chain has TRBV12-3 or TRBV12-4 and TRBJ2-7; TRBD1 agrees at 9 bases. The CDR3 spans 15 residues. After removal of 2 bases from V and 4 bases from J, the junction contained 6 bases not matched to a gene. The CDR3 region has the DNA TGTGCCAGCAGTTTATTCGGGACAGGGACTTACGAGCAGTACTTC. This encodes CASSLFGTGTYEQYF.

The V and J genes are TRBV5-8 and TRBJ2-7; D possibly matches TRBD1 or TRBD2 (6 bases each). Germline assignment: CDR1 SGHTS and CDR2 YDEGEE. The CDR3 is 14 amino acids. V lost 5 bases and J lost 7, with 19 bases in between. The CDR3 spells CASRPRAGDLEQYF. In DNA, the CDR3 is TGTGCCAGCAGACCTAGGGCAGGGGACTTGGAGCAGTACTTC.

V is TRBV27 and J is TRBJ1-1; 7 bases map to TRBD1. The CDR3 consists of 14 residues. Germline lookup yields CDR1 MNHEY and CDR2 SMNVEV (reference sequence). V lost 8 bases to trimming and J lost 0 bases; unmatched junction nucleotides: 6. The DNA for the CDR3 is TGTGCCAGCGCCTTGACAGGGCTGAACACTGAAGCTTTCTTT. Amino acids: CASALTGLNTEAFF.

On this clonotype itself: A much larger clone lies a single base off, so this may be a read error. The genes are TRBV28 and TRBJ2-7, with 7 bases aligning to TRBD1. CDR1 and CDR2 from the germline V gene are MDHEN and SYDVKM. This CDR3 is 14 amino acids long. The CDR3 is CASRRRQGNYEQHF. The CDR3, as DNA: TGTGCCAGCAGGCGCAGACAGGGTAACTACGAGCAGCACTTC.

This clonotype was seen a handful of times. The V gene is TRBV10-3, the J gene TRBJ2-6; perhaps TRBD2 as D (5 bases). CDR1 and CDR2 from the germline V gene are ENHRY and SYGVKD. The CDR3 consists of 14 residues. V gave up 3 bases and J gave up 4 bases, with 7 bases separating them. The DNA of the CDR3 is TGTGCCATCAGTGACGGGGTAGGGGCCAACGTCCTGACTTTC. It yields the protein CAISDGVGANVLTF.

This clonotype was seen many times. The gene calls are TRBV7-9 and TRBJ2-5; D is uncertain. Germline values: CDR1 SEHNR, CDR2 FQNEAQ (reference sequence). Trimming left V 1 base short and J 0 bases short, with 6 bases between. The CDR3 contains 14 residues. This CDR3 reads CASSLGEYQETQYF. Written as DNA, the CDR3 is TGTGCCAGCAGCTTAGGAGAGTACCAAGAGACCCAGTACTTC.

The gene calls are TRBV3-1 and TRBJ2-3; tentatively, D is TRBD2 (5 bases). This CDR3 has 16 amino acids. V was clipped by 0 bases and J by 3 bases, with 13 bases between them. Germline CDR1 reads LGHDT; CDR2 reads YNNKEL (reference sequence). CDR3 residues: CASSQDSEGWTDTQYF. As DNA, the CDR3 is TGTGCCAGCAGCCAAGATAGCGAGGGATGGACAGATACGCAGTATTTT.

This clonotype was detected ten times or more. V and J are TRBV7-6 and TRBJ2-2; the D gene is possibly TRBD2 (7 bases). Germline lookup yields CDR1 SGHVS and CDR2 FNYEAQ. There are 16 residues in the CDR3. Between the trimmed V and J ends, which lost 0 bases and 4 bases, there was a span of 12 bases. CDR3 amino acids: CASSLAGGLGTGELFF. In DNA form, the CDR3 reads TGTGCCAGCAGCTTAGCCGGGGGGCTCGGCACCGGGGAGCTGTTTTTT.

J is TRBJ2-7 and V is TRBV20-1; perhaps TRBD2 as D (6 bases). The CDR3 extends over 15 amino acids. V lost 0 bases and J lost 4, with 16 bases in between. CDR1 and CDR2 (germline): DFQATT, SNEGSKA (reference sequence). CDR3 loop: CSARDRRASDYEQYF. The CDR3 nucleotides are TGCAGTGCTAGAGATAGGAGGGCTAGCGATTACGAGCAGTACTTC.